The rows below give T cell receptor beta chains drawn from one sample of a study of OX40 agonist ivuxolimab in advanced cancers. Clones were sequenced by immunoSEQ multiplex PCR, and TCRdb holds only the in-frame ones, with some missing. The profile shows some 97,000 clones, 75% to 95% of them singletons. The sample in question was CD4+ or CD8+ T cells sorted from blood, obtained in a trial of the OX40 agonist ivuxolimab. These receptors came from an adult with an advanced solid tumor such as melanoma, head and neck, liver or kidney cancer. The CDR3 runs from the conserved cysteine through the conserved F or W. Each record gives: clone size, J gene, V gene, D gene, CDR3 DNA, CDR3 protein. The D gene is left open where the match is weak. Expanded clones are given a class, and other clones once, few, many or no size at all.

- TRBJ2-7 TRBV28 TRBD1 TGTGCCAGCATCCTCCGACAGGGTTCTCACGAGCAGTACTTC CASILRQGSHEQYF
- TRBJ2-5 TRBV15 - TGTGCCACCAGCAGAGTGGGCGGGATGGTGGAGACCCAGTACTTC CATSRVGGMVETQYF
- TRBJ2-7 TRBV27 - TGTGCCAGCAGCCCAAGGGAGCGGAAAAGCTCCTACGAGCAGTACTTC CASSPRERKSSYEQYF
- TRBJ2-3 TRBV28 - TGTGCCAGCAGTTTAAAGCCAGCCTACACAGATACGCAGTATTTT CASSLKPAYTDTQYF
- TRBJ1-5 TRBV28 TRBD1 TGTGCCAGCAGATCTAATGGACAGGGGGGATGGCAGCCCCAGCATTTT CASRSNGQGGWQPQHF
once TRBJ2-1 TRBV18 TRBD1 TGTGCCAGCTCAGGGGGACAGGGGCTTTTCGATGAGCAGTTCTTC CASSGGQGLFDEQFF
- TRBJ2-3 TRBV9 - TGTGCCAGCAGCAAACTAGTCTCTGGCACAGATACGCAGTATTTT CASSKLVSGTDTQYF
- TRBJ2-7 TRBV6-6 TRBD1 TGTGCCAGCAAGTTGGGGACAGCCGAGCAGTACTTC CASKLGTAEQYF
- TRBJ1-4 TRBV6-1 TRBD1 TGTGCCAGCAGTGACATAGGGACAGGCGATGAAAAACTGTTTTTT CASSDIGTGDEKLFF
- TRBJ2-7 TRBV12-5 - TGTGCTAGTGGTTTGGTACACGGGGGCCTCTACGAGCAGTACTTC CASGLVHGGLYEQYF
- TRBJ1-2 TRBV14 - TGTGCCAGCAGCCGTGTTTTGGGGTTCCATGGCTACACCTTC CASSRVLGFHGYTF